The 27 T cell receptor beta chains listed next were all sequenced from one sample in a study of T-cell reconstitution after alpha-beta-depleted transplantation in children. Unique molecular identifiers were used in preparing the TCRbeta library. TCRdb reprocessed the PCR reads via MiXCR and lists one record per CDR3 protein. The profile shows under 300,000 distinct CDR3 sequences, 9.5% to 13% of them singletons. Sequenced material: peripheral blood, taken 180 days after TCRalphabeta/CD19-depleted stem cell transplant. These receptors were collected from a male patient between 2 and 10 years old who had a stem cell transplant for chronic granulomatous disease, so the T cells may come from the graft donor.

On this clonotype itself: This may be a read error: a much more frequent sequence differs by one nucleotide. The V call is TRBV27, the J call TRBJ1-5; TRBD1 agrees at 10 bases. The CDR3 is 13 amino acids. Germline assignment: CDR1 MNHEY and CDR2 SMNVEV (reference sequence). Trimming at V came to 8 bases and at J to 11 bases, leaving 9 bases not matched to a gene. CDR3 bases: TGTGCCAGCGGTCCCTACGGACAGGGGGCCCAGCATTTT. Amino acid sequence: CASGPYGQGAQHF.

This clonotype was seen at least ten times. The CDR3 DNA is TGTGCCAGCAGCTTGGAGGGACTAGCGGGAGTAGGGGGTACGCAGTATTTT. This sequence encodes CASSLEGLAGVGGTQYF. The V gene is TRBV7-8, the J gene TRBJ2-3, with TRBD2 matching 14 bases. Trimming cost V 3 bases and J 8 bases; bases outside gene matches: 10. In germline, CDR1 is SGHVS, CDR2 FQNEAQ. The length of the CDR3 is 17 residues.

The rearrangement links TRBV19 to TRBJ2-2; either TRBD1 or TRBD2 may supply D (5 bases each). The CDR3 is 15 residues long. Trimming stripped 3 bases from V and 1 base from J, with 9 bases between. Germline loops: CDR1 LNHDA, CDR2 SQIVND (reference sequence). CDR3 protein: CASSMGTLNTGELFF. DNA of the CDR3: TGTGCCAGTAGTATGGGGACCTTGAACACCGGGGAGCTGTTTTTT. Complete variable domain (other parts from reference TRBV19 and TRBJ2-2): DGGITQSPKYLFRKEGQNVTLSCEQNLNHDAMYWYRQDPGQGLRLIYYSQIVNDFQKGDIAEGYSVSREKKESFPLTVTSAQKNPTAFYLCASSMGTLNTGELFFGEGSRLTVL.

The table lists this clonotype with many counts. The rearrangement uses TRBV29-1 and TRBJ2-7; 7 nucleotides agree with TRBD2. Per germline, CDR1 SQVTM and CDR2 ANQGSEA. This CDR3 spans 14 amino acids. Trimming removed 4 bases from V and 2 bases from J; junction bases left unmatched: 8. CDR3 nucleotide sequence: TGCAGCGTTGTTTGCGGGAGAGGGGCCTACGAGCAGTACTTC. As protein: CSVVCGRGAYEQYF.

This clonotype was observed many times. This sequence joins TRBV18 and TRBJ2-2, with 13 bases aligning to TRBD2. CDR3 length: 16 residues. In germline, CDR1 is KGHSH, CDR2 LQKENI. V was clipped by 4 bases and J by 6 bases; unmatched bases: 5. In nucleotides, the CDR3 is TGTGCCAGCTCACAGCGCGGGACTAGCGGGGCCGGGGAGCTGTTTTTT. Translation: CASSQRGTSGAGELFF.

There are many counts of this clonotype. The chain links TRBV12-3 or TRBV12-4 to TRBJ1-3; D is unclear. This CDR3 contains 16 residues. The germline V and J ends were trimmed by 3 bases and 0 bases, with 12 bases remaining between them. The CDR3 DNA is TGTGCCAGCAGTTTTTACGGACGGATCTCTGGAAACACCATATATTTT. Protein product: CASSFYGRISGNTIYF.

Of note for this clonotype: Possible read error: a much larger clone is one base away. V is TRBV21-1 and J is TRBJ1-1; the table's D call TRBD1 went unverified against the DNA. TRBV21-1 constitutes a pseudogene. The CDR3 is 14 amino acids. The CDR3 DNA reads TGTGCCAGCAGCCCGGCACACCGGAACACTGAAGCTTTCTTT. Amino acids: CASSPAHRNTEAFF.

This clonotype was picked up many times. The V call is TRBV9, the J call TRBJ2-1; 13 nucleotides align to TRBD2. Looked up from germline, CDR1 is SGDLS and CDR2 is YYNGEE. The CDR3 contains 21 residues. Germline trimming cut 3 bases from V and 0 bases from J; bases unmatched to any gene: 15. The CDR3: CASSGRRGLAGSGSSYNEQFF. The CDR3 DNA follows: TGTGCCAGCAGCGGAAGGAGGGGACTAGCGGGGTCCGGGAGCTCCTACAATGAGCAGTTCTTC.

The chain links TRBV7-8 to TRBJ1-2; no clear D gene. This CDR3 spans 13 amino acids. Germline V gene data show CDR1 as SGHVS and CDR2 as FQNEAQ. Trimming shortened V by 6 bases and J by 0 bases, and 8 bases separated the two germline ends. CDR3 protein: CASSPTANYGYTF. CDR3 nucleotide sequence: TGTGCCAGCAGTCCAACAGCTAACTATGGCTACACCTTC.

The rearrangement links TRBV18 to TRBJ2-5; D not resolved. V lost 6 bases, J lost 5 bases, and 19 bases lay in between. The CDR3 extends over 15 amino acids. Germline V gene lookup returns CDR1 KGHSH and CDR2 LQKENI. The DNA of the CDR3 is TGTGCCAGCTCGCCCTCCACTTGCGGCCGGGAGACCCAGTACTTC. This gives the protein CASSPSTCGRETQYF.

The sample holds many counts of this clonotype. The V call is TRBV20-1, the J call TRBJ2-1, with 7 bases lining up with TRBD2. Germline lookup yields CDR1 DFQATT and CDR2 SNEGSKA (reference sequence). This CDR3 region has 14 residues. The ends lost 0 bases at V and 9 bases at J; junction bases unmatched: 8. The CDR3 sequence is CSARDLGPGGEQFF. The CDR3 nucleotides read TGCAGTGCTAGAGATTTAGGTCCGGGGGGTGAGCAGTTCTTC.

This clonotype was detected many times. The chain couples TRBV3-1 to TRBJ2-7; 8 nucleotides match TRBD1. The CDR3 consists of 16 residues. The V segment lost 3 bases and the J segment 9 bases; nucleotides outside the gene matches: 16. Germline CDR1 reads LGHDT; CDR2 reads YNNKEL (reference sequence). The CDR3 region is CASSHPFEGQGARQYF. The CDR3 region has the DNA TGTGCCAGCAGCCATCCTTTCGAGGGGCAGGGGGCAAGGCAGTACTTC.

This clonotype was found many times. V is TRBV10-3 and J is TRBJ2-1; 11 bases agree with TRBD2. The CDR3 contains 16 residues. V trimming: 4 bases; J trimming: 1 base; junction bases outside the gene matches: 3. CDR1 ENHRY and CDR2 SYGVKD come from the germline V gene. CDR3 DNA: TGTGCCATCAGTGTCACTAGCGGGAGTTCCTACAATGAGCAGTTCTTC. Its protein is CAISVTSGSSYNEQFF.

On this clonotype: A much larger clone is a single base away; this may be a read error. The chain recombines TRBV29-1 with TRBJ2-5; TRBD2 matches 7 bases. V was clipped by 6 bases and J by 7 bases; unmatched bases: 29. From germline, CDR1 is SQVTM and CDR2 ANQGSEA. The CDR3 is 19 residues long. For the CDR3, the DNA is TGCAGCGTCAATTACAACAACCTATTTTTGCGGGAGCCTGTTTGGACCCAGTACTTC. Translating it yields CSVNYNNLFLREPVWTQYF.

V gene TRBV20-1 combines with J gene TRBJ2-2; TRBD1 is a possible D gene (6 bases). V dropped 1 base and J dropped 5 bases, with 17 bases sitting between them. The CDR3 contains 16 residues. Germline CDR1 is DFQATT and CDR2 is SNEGSKA (reference sequence). The CDR3 spells CSARGTGTTTTGELFF. In DNA form, the CDR3 reads TGCAGTGCTAGAGGAACCGGGACAACAACGACCGGGGAGCTGTTTTTT.

There are many counts of this clonotype. V is TRBV7-8 and J is TRBJ2-6, with D possibly being TRBD1 (6 bases). V lost 5 bases and J lost 0, with 17 bases in between. Per germline, CDR1 SGHVS and CDR2 FQNEAQ. CDR3 size: 18 residues. The CDR3 sequence is CASSRPKQGSSGANVLTF. As DNA, the CDR3 is TGTGCCAGCAGCCGACCCAAACAGGGATCCTCTGGGGCCAACGTCCTGACTTTC.

This clonotype has a count of ten or more. For the CDR3, the DNA is TGTGCCAGCAGCCCGAGACTAGCGGGTGGCTCCTACAATGAGCAGTTCTTC. This encodes CASSPRLAGGSYNEQFF. The J gene is TRBJ2-1, the V gene TRBV7-3; 10 bases match TRBD2. CDR3 size: 17 residues. CDR1 is SGHTA, CDR2 FQGTGA, per germline. V lost 5 bases, J lost 0 bases, and 7 bases stayed unmatched.

This clonotype has at least ten counts. The CDR3 DNA reads TGTGCCAGCTCACCATCCCCTAGTCTGGGGGTCAGAGATACGCAGTATTTT. Its translation: CASSPSPSLGVRDTQYF. This chain connects TRBV18 to TRBJ2-3, with D perhaps being TRBD1 or TRBD2 (5 bases each). CDR1 is KGHSH and CDR2 is LQKENI in the germline V gene. V dropped 2 bases and J dropped 5 bases, with 20 bases sitting between them. The CDR3 consists of 17 residues. Together with reference TRBV18 and TRBJ2-3, the CDR3 gives the full variable domain: NAGVMQNPRHLVRRRGQEARLRCSPMKGHSHVYWYRQLPEEGLKFMVYLQKENIIDESGMPKERFSAEFPKEGPSILRIQQVVRGDSAAYFCASSPSPSLGVRDTQYFGPGTRLTVL.

This clonotype was seen at least ten times. The chain joins TRBV5-6 to TRBJ2-7, with 8 bases identical to TRBD1. Trimming took 4 bases from V and 5 from J; bases not matched to a gene: 5. This CDR3 has 13 residues. In germline, CDR1 is SGHDT, CDR2 YYEEEE. The CDR3 sequence is CASSLTGANEQYF. CDR3 in DNA: TGTGCCAGCAGCCTGACAGGGGCCAACGAGCAGTACTTC.

Details on this clonotype: This may arise from a read error, as a much more abundant clone is one base away. The chain recombines TRBV29-1 with TRBJ2-2; a weak D match, TRBD1 (5 bases). This CDR3 comprises 13 residues. The germline gives CDR1 SQVTM, CDR2 ANQGSEA. V lost 7 bases, J lost 1 base, and 10 bases lay in between. The CDR3 is CSGVRGNTGELFF. CDR3 nucleotides: TGCAGCGGTGTAAGGGGGAACACCGGGGAGCTGTTTTTT.

Of note for this clonotype: A much bigger clone sits one base away, suggesting this may be a read error. The chain links TRBV29-1 to TRBJ2-1; no clear D. The CDR3 totals 13 residues. Germline CDR1 reads SQVTM; CDR2 reads ANQGSEA. Trimming removed 4 bases from V and 6 bases from J, with 13 bases in between. CDR3 in amino acids: CSVAPDIGNEQFF. The CDR3 bases are TGCAGCGTTGCTCCGGATATTGGCAATGAGCAGTTCTTC.

This clonotype came up many times. This chain uses TRBV9 with TRBJ2-3; TRBD1 might be the D (6 bases). The CDR3 length is 15 residues. The V end lost 1 base, the J end lost 1 base, and 10 bases lay between the germline ends. Germline lookup yields CDR1 SGDLS and CDR2 YYNGEE. The CDR3 nucleotides are TGTGCCAGCAGCGTATATGAGGGGGGCACAGATACGCAGTATTTT. Translating it yields CASSVYEGGTDTQYF.

This clonotype occurred many times. The chain uses TRBV6-1 and TRBJ2-5; 10 bases line up with TRBD2. The CDR3 is made up of 14 amino acids. The germline CDR1 and CDR2 sequences are MNHNS and SASEGT. Trimming cost V 5 bases and J 3 bases; bases outside gene matches: 3. The CDR3 DNA sequence: TGTGCCAGCAGTCCCCTAGCGGGGGAAGAGACCCAGTACTTC. The encoded protein is CASSPLAGEETQYF.

This clonotype showed up many times. The chain recombines TRBV27 with TRBJ1-1; 10 positions agree with TRBD1. The germline V gene encodes CDR1 MNHEY and CDR2 SMNVEV (reference sequence). The V segment lost 9 bases and the J segment 2 bases; nucleotides outside the gene matches: 3. This CDR3 comprises 13 residues. The CDR3 sequence: CARGTGENTEAFF. CDR3 in DNA: TGTGCCAGGGGGACAGGGGAAAACACTGAAGCTTTCTTT.

This clonotype was observed many times. The genes are TRBV7-9 and TRBJ2-3; 9 positions match TRBD1. The CDR3 runs to 17 residues. V shed 2 bases and J 3 bases; nucleotides not matched to a gene: 9. The germline CDR1 and CDR2 sequences are SEHNR and FQNEAQ (reference sequence). CDR3 amino acids: CASSLRSGTGKTDTQYF. The CDR3 DNA reads TGTGCCAGCAGCTTACGTTCCGGGACAGGGAAGACAGATACGCAGTATTTT.

The chain carries TRBV19 and TRBJ1-4; D not resolved. This CDR3 comprises 14 residues. Germline V gene lookup returns CDR1 LNHDA and CDR2 SQIVND (reference sequence). V was trimmed by 7 bases and J by 8 bases, leaving 17 bases between them. CDR3 in DNA: TGTGCCAGTACTCCTGGGCCATCAGTGGAAAAACTGTTTTTT. Protein product: CASTPGPSVEKLFF.

This clonotype was seen many times. The chain couples TRBV7-9 to TRBJ2-2, with 9 bases aligning to TRBD2. In germline, CDR1 is SEHNR, CDR2 FQNEAQ (reference sequence). Trimming at V came to 7 bases and at J to 5 bases, leaving 5 bases not matched to a gene. This CDR3 spans 14 amino acids. The CDR3 DNA is TGTGCCAGCATGATCCTAGCGGGGACCGGGGAGCTGTTTTTT. Its protein is CASMILAGTGELFF.